One sample yielded the 6 T cell receptor beta chains listed below, sequenced in a study of blood T cell repertoires in COVID-19. Clones were read by immunoSEQ multiplex PCR, and TCRdb kept only the in-frame ones, dropping some. The sample lists around 160,000 clones, 80% to 90% occurring once. Source material: peripheral blood. Source of these receptors: a woman aged 55-69 years with COVID-19, enrolled during active disease.

The rearrangement uses TRBV25-1 and TRBJ1-2, with 9 bases aligning to TRBD1. From germline, CDR1 is MGHDK and CDR2 SYGVNS. The CDR3 runs 17 residues. The J segment lost 4 bases and the V segment lost 3 bases, leaving 12 bases of the junction unmatched. This CDR3 reads CASSDSGTGSEVYGYTF. As DNA, the CDR3 is TGTGCCAGCAGTGACTCTGGGACAGGGAGCGAAGTCTATGGCTACACCTTC.

This chain uses TRBV27 with TRBJ2-7; TRBD1 matches at 7 bases. The CDR3 spans 15 residues. Trimming at V came to 3 bases and at J to 5 bases, leaving 10 bases not matched to a gene. The germline V gene has CDR1 MNHEY and CDR2 SMNVEV (reference sequence). The CDR3 coding sequence is TGTGCCAGCAGTTTGACAGGGTCCCGGGGTGACGAGCAGTACTTC. Amino acids: CASSLTGSRGDEQYF.

This clone was picked up one time. The gene calls are TRBV20-1 and TRBJ1-2; D not certain. This CDR3 region has 11 residues. The V end lost 2 bases, the J end lost 8 bases, and 9 bases lay between the germline ends. Germline V gene data show CDR1 as DFQATT and CDR2 as SNEGSKA (reference sequence). The CDR3 protein is CSARWHGGYTF. CDR3 DNA: TGCAGTGCTAGATGGCACGGGGGCTACACCTTC.

V and J are TRBV6-5 and TRBJ2-2, with TRBD1 as a possible D gene (6 bases). Deletions cut 6 bases from V and 9 bases from J, with 14 bases between. The germline V gene has CDR1 MNHEY and CDR2 SVGAGI. This CDR3 spans 13 amino acids. CDR3 nucleotide sequence: TGTGCCAGCAGCAGATTTCAGGGGCGGGAGCTGTTTTTT. Translation gives CASSRFQGRELFF.

The chain combines TRBV9 with TRBJ2-2; TRBD2 matches 8 bases. There are 19 residues in the CDR3. V shed 0 bases, J shed 1 base, and the junction held 11 bases outside the gene matches. The germline gives CDR1 SGDLS, CDR2 YYNGEE. The CDR3 reads CASSVGFRLAGLNTGELFF. The CDR3 DNA reads as TGTGCCAGCAGCGTAGGGTTCAGGCTAGCGGGTTTGAACACCGGGGAGCTGTTTTTT. Combining the CDR3 with reference TRBV9 and TRBJ2-2 gives the whole variable domain DSGVTQTPKHLITATGQRVTLRCSPRSGDLSVYWYQQSLDQGLQFLIQYYNGEERAKGNILERFSAQQFPDLHSELNLSSLELGDSALYFCASSVGFRLAGLNTGELFFGEGSRLTVL.

The chain employs TRBV10-3 and TRBJ2-7; 10 nucleotides agree with TRBD1. Germline V lookup: CDR1 ENHRY, CDR2 SYGVKD. The CDR3 consists of 11 residues. The ends lost 11 bases at V and 6 bases at J; junction bases unmatched: 4. The CDR3 loop is CAVGTGAEQYF. As DNA, the CDR3 is TGTGCCGTCGGGACAGGGGCCGAGCAGTACTTC.